The rows below give T cell receptor beta chains drawn from one sample of a study of T cell repertoires in cytomegalovirus infection. Each CDR3 protein is one row after TCRdb ran MiXCR on the reads. In the table there are hundreds of thousands of distinct CDR3 sequences, 20% to 25% of which are singletons. Input material: CD8+ T cells from PBMCs. Every receptor here comes from a human donor in good health (CMV status not recorded). Some clones in this sample may be carry-over from other donors' samples. The CDR3 runs from the conserved cysteine through the conserved F or W. The order of the fields is clone size, CDR3 length, D gene, V gene, J gene, CDR3 DNA, CDR3 protein. D genes are given only for firm matches. Some rows mark clone size as missing; the rest say once, few, many or name a class of expanded clone.

.	14	TRBD1	TRBV20-1	TRBJ1-4	TGCAGTGCTATCCACAGGGGGCAAAATGAAAAACTGTTTTTT	CSAIHRGQNEKLFF
.	14	TRBD1	TRBV29-1	TRBJ2-7	TGCAGCGTTGTCGGGACAGGGATTCCCTACGAGCAGTACTTC	CSVVGTGIPYEQYF
.	13	.	TRBV15	TRBJ2-1	TGTGCCACCACCCGGACTTCCTACAATGAGCAGTTCTTC	CATTRTSYNEQFF
few	15	TRBD2	TRBV20-1	TRBJ2-1	TGCAGTGCCCTGACTAGCGGGGGGTTCTACAATGAGCAGTTCTTC	CSALTSGGFYNEQFF
few	15	.	TRBV11-2	TRBJ1-1	TGTGCCAGCAGCGTATGGGACCGAACGGGCACTGAAGCTTTCTTT	CASSVWDRTGTEAFF
.	15	TRBD1	TRBV25-1	TRBJ2-1	TGTGCCAGCATTCCGGGACAGGGGGGTTACAATGAGCAGTTCTTC	CASIPGQGGYNEQFF
.	16	TRBD1	TRBV7-8	TRBJ2-1	TGTGCCAGCAGCTTACCCTTGACAGGGGCCATGGATGAGCAGTTCTTC	CASSLPLTGAMDEQFF
few	12	TRBD1	TRBV2	TRBJ1-5	TGTGCCAGCCAGGGGGGAGCTCAGCCCCAGCATTTT	CASQGGAQPQHF
.	13	.	TRBV6-5	TRBJ1-2	TGTGCCAGCAGTTACCATAATGGCCGCGACTACACCTTC	CASSYHNGRDYTF
.	15	TRBD1	TRBV15	TRBJ1-5	TGTGCCACCAGCAGTCCCGGGACAGGGCTCCAGCCCCAGCATTTT	CATSSPGTGLQPQHF
few	16	.	TRBV7-9	TRBJ2-1	TGTGCCAGCCCCCAGGGGGCGGGGGGCTCCTACAATGAGCAGTTCTTC	CASPQGAGGSYNEQFF
few	15	TRBD1	TRBV5-1	TRBJ1-1	TGCGCCAGCAGCTCGGGACAGAACATGAACACTGAAGCTTTCTTT	CASSSGQNMNTEAFF
many	15	.	TRBV7-9	TRBJ2-7	TGTGCCAGCAGCTCGGAACAGGGTCAATCCTACGAGCAGTACTTC	CASSSEQGQSYEQYF
many	17	.	TRBV25-1	TRBJ1-6	TGTGCCAGCAGTGAATCGTCGAGCCGGTCCTATAATTCACCCCTCCACTTT	CASSESSSRSYNSPLHF
.	16	.	TRBV20-1	TRBJ2-5	TGCAGTGCTAGAGATACCGGCCGTGGGCCCCAAGAGACCCAGTACTTC	CSARDTGRGPQETQYF
few	18	.	TRBV14	TRBJ2-1	TGTGCCAGCAGCCAAGAAATTCATCTAGCTGGGTTTTACAATGAGCAGTTCTTC	CASSQEIHLAGFYNEQFF
.	12	.	TRBV29-1	TRBJ2-1	TGCAGCGTTGAACAGGGTAACAATGAGCAGTTCTTC	CSVEQGNNEQFF
.	15	.	TRBV5-1	TRBJ2-3	TGCGCCAGCAGCTTGGTCAGAGTCAGCACAGATACGCAGTATTTT	CASSLVRVSTDTQYF
few	13	TRBD1	TRBV12-5	TRBJ2-1	TGTGCTAGTGGTTTGGTACTGGGACAGGACCCGTTCTTC	CASGLVLGQDPFF
.	12	TRBD2	TRBV19	TRBJ2-2	TGTGCCAGAAACGGGGGGGCGTGGGAGCTGTTTTTT	CARNGGAWELFF
.	13	.	TRBV6-6	TRBJ1-1	TGTGCCTATTCCCGACAGATGAACACTGAAGCTTTCTTT	CAYSRQMNTEAFF
.	15	.	TRBV6-5	TRBJ2-1	TGTGCCAGCAGTTACGTGTCAGGAACCAACAATGAGCAGTTCTTC	CASSYVSGTNNEQFF
few	15	.	TRBV6-2/TRBV6-3	TRBJ1-5	TGTGCCAGCAGTTACTCAGGGGTTGGCAATCAGCCCCAGCATTTT	CASSYSGVGNQPQHF
.	14	.	TRBV6-2/TRBV6-3	TRBJ1-2	TGTGCCAGCAGTCCGGTAGGGAGTTACTATGGCTACACCTTC	CASSPVGSYYGYTF
.	13	TRBD2	TRBV5-4	TRBJ2-5	TGTGTCAGCAGCCGGGGGGACCCAGAGACCCAGTACTTC	CVSSRGDPETQYF
many	17	TRBD1	TRBV7-6	TRBJ1-6	TGTGCCAGCAGCTCCACCGTCGGGACAGACTATAATTCACCCCTCCACTTT	CASSSTVGTDYNSPLHF
.	14	.	TRBV29-1	TRBJ1-2	TGCAGCGTTGAAGGCCAGGGGACATACTATGGCTACACCTTC	CSVEGQGTYYGYTF
few	15	.	TRBV5-4	TRBJ2-3	TGTGCCAGCAGCTTGAGGGGTTTGAGCACAGATACGCAGTATTTT	CASSLRGLSTDTQYF
many	23	TRBD1	TRBV7-2	TRBJ1-3	TGTGCCAGCAGCTCCCACCTGATCTCCACCGGGACAGACTACCCTCTGGGTGGAAACACCATATATTTT	CASSSHLISTGTDYPLGGNTIYF
.	13	.	TRBV15	TRBJ1-2	TGTGCCACCAGCTTCCGAGGACCAGGCGGCTACACCTTC	CATSFRGPGGYTF
.	17	TRBD2	TRBV3-1	TRBJ2-1	TGTGCCAGCAGCCGAAGACTAGCGGGGGTGTCCTACAATGAGCAGTTCTTC	CASSRRLAGVSYNEQFF
.	14	TRBD2	TRBV29-1	TRBJ2-3	TGCAGCGTCCTACGGGGGGGAAGCACAGATACGCAGTATTTT	CSVLRGGSTDTQYF
many	14	TRBD2	TRBV27	TRBJ2-3	TGTGCCAGCAGTTGGGGGGGTAGCACAGATACGCAGTATTTT	CASSWGGSTDTQYF
.	14	.	TRBV20-1	TRBJ1-5	TGCAGTGCTAGAGTAACGGGGATCAATCAGCCCCAGCATTTT	CSARVTGINQPQHF
many	14	TRBD2	TRBV4-1	TRBJ2-7	TGCGCCAGCAGCCTCGGACTAGGGTCGGACGAGCAGTACTTC	CASSLGLGSDEQYF
many	17	TRBD1	TRBV6-2/TRBV6-3	TRBJ1-5	TGTGCCAGCAGTTACGAATTTGGGACAGGGTCCAATCAGCCCCAGCATTTT	CASSYEFGTGSNQPQHF
.	15	.	TRBV20-1	TRBJ2-5	TGCAGTGCTAGACTCCAGAGCGGACTACAAGAGACCCAGTACTTC	CSARLQSGLQETQYF
.	13	.	TRBV2	TRBJ2-5	TGTGCCAGCAGTGATTTTCGCAGAATGACCCAGTACTTC	CASSDFRRMTQYF
.	16	TRBD1	TRBV9	TRBJ2-1	TGTGCCAGCAGCGTAGGCGGTAGTCAGGGGGCTGATGAGCAGTTCTTC	CASSVGGSQGADEQFF
.	16	TRBD1	TRBV19	TRBJ2-1	TGTGCCAGTAGTGTTGGACAGGGACATACCTACAATGAGCAGTTCTTC	CASSVGQGHTYNEQFF
.	13	.	TRBV5-6	TRBJ1-2	TGTGCCAGCAGCGGGGGGTCCGTGCGAGGCTACACCTTC	CASSGGSVRGYTF
many	16	.	TRBV7-8	TRBJ2-1	TGTGCCAGCAGCTTGTACCGGGACCCCGGAGGGCATGAGCAGTTCTTC	CASSLYRDPGGHEQFF
.	15	.	TRBV5-6	TRBJ2-1	TGTGCCAGCAGCCATGCCGGCCCGCCATACAATGAGCAGTTCTTC	CASSHAGPPYNEQFF
.	12	.	TRBV12-3/TRBV12-4	TRBJ2-1	TGTGCCAGCAGTGCCATAGTGACTGAGCAGTTCTTC	CASSAIVTEQFF
.	14	.	TRBV6-5	TRBJ1-2	TGTGCCAGCAGTTACTCGGGCAGCTTCTATGGCTACACCTTC	CASSYSGSFYGYTF
.	13	.	TRBV20-1	TRBJ2-7	TGCAGTGCTAGAGGGGTAGTCTCCTACGAGCAGTACTTC	CSARGVVSYEQYF
.	13	TRBD2	TRBV5-4	TRBJ2-5	TGTGCCAGCAGCCGGGGGGACCCAGAGACCCAGTACTTC	CASSRGDPETQYF
.	13	.	TRBV13	TRBJ2-1	TGTGCCAGCAGCTTCCGTAAATACAATGAGCAGTTCTTC	CASSFRKYNEQFF
few	15	TRBD2	TRBV2	TRBJ2-1	TGTGCCAGCAGACCAGCGGGGGGGCTTGACAATGAGCAGTTCTTC	CASRPAGGLDNEQFF
.	18	.	TRBV6-2/TRBV6-3	TRBJ2-1	TGTGCCAGCAGTTACCCCCCATTCAGGGGAGTGCCCTACAATGAGCAGTTCTTC	CASSYPPFRGVPYNEQFF
many	20	TRBD1	TRBV7-8	TRBJ1-2	TGTGCCAGCAGCCAGCATCCTTATGGACAGGGAGGGAACATTAACTATGGCTACACCTTC	CASSQHPYGQGGNINYGYTF
.	16	.	TRBV6-5	TRBJ2-2	TGTGCCAGCAGTTACTCGGCAGGGGATTCCACCGGGGAGCTGTTTTTT	CASSYSAGDSTGELFF
.	12	TRBD1	TRBV7-9	TRBJ2-5	TGTGCCAGCGCTAGGGGGCCGGAGACCCAGTACTTC	CASARGPETQYF
few	12	.	TRBV10-2	TRBJ2-1	TGCGCCAGCAGTGAGTCAGCGGTTGAGCAGTTCTTC	CASSESAVEQFF
few	13	TRBD1	TRBV10-3	TRBJ2-7	TGTGCCATCGGAGGACAGGGGAGGTACGAGCAGTACTTC	CAIGGQGRYEQYF
.	16	TRBD2	TRBV28	TRBJ2-2	TGTGCCAGCAGTCAACGGGGGGGCCTGAACACCGGGGAGCTGTTTTTT	CASSQRGGLNTGELFF
few	17	.	TRBV7-9	TRBJ2-2	TGTGCCAGCAGCTTAGCGTGGGGACACCAGAACACCGGGGAGCTGTTTTTT	CASSLAWGHQNTGELFF
many	16	TRBD1	TRBV7-9	TRBJ2-1	TGTGCCAGCAGCCCCGGACAGGGTGGCTCCTACAATGAGCAGTTCTTC	CASSPGQGGSYNEQFF
few	15	.	TRBV6-1	TRBJ2-7	TGTGCCAGCAGTGAATTGGGGGGCACATCCTACGAGCAGTACTTC	CASSELGGTSYEQYF
few	13	TRBD1	TRBV29-1	TRBJ1-1	TGCAGCGCCCATAAAGGACAGGGCGCTGAAGCTTTCTTT	CSAHKGQGAEAFF